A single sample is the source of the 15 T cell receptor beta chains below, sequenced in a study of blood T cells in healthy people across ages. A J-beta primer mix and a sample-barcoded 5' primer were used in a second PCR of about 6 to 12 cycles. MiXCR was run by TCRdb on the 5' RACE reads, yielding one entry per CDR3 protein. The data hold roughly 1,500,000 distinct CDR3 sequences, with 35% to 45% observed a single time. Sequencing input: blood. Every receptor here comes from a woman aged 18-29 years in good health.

The CDR3 coding sequence is TGTGCCAGCAGGCCGACAGGTTTCGCGGGGCAGTTCTTC. Translation gives CASRPTGFAGQFF. This chain joins TRBV2 and TRBJ2-1, with D possibly being TRBD1 (6 bases). Germline lookup yields CDR1 SNHLY and CDR2 FYNNEI. The CDR3 loop spans 13 amino acids. The ends were cut back, 6 bases at V and 12 bases at J, with 18 bases in the middle.

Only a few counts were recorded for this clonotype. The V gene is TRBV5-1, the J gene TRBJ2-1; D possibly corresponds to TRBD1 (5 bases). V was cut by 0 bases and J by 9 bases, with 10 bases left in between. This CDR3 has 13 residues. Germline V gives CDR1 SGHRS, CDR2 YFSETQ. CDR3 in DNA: TGCGCCAGCAGCTTGGAGGGGCCAAGTGAGCAGTTCTTC. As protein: CASSLEGPSEQFF.

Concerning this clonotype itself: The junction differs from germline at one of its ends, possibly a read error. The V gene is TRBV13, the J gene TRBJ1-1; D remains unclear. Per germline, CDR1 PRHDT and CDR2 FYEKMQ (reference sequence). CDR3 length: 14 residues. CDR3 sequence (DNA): TGCGCCAGCAGCTACCGGACCTTGAACACTGAAGCTTTCTTT. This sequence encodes CASSYRTLNTEAFF.

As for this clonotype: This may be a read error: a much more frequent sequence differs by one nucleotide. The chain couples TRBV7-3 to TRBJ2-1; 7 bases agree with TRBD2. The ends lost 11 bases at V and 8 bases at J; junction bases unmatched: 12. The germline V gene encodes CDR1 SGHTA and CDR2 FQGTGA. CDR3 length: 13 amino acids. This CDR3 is CALERAGLYEQFF. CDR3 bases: TGTGCCCTAGAACGAGCGGGGTTGTATGAGCAGTTCTTC.

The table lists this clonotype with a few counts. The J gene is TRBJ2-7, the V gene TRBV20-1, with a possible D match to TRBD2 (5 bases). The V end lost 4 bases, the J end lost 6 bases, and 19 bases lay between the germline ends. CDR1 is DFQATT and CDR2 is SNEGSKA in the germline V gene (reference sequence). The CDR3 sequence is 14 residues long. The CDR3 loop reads CSAITASWPREQYF. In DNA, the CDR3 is TGCAGTGCTATCACGGCTAGCTGGCCGCGCGAGCAGTACTTC.

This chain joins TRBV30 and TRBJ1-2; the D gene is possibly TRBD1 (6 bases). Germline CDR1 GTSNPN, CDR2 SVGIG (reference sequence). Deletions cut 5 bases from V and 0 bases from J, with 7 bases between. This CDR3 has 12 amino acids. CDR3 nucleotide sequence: TGTGCCTGGGGACAGACTAACTATGGCTACACCTTC. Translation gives CAWGQTNYGYTF.

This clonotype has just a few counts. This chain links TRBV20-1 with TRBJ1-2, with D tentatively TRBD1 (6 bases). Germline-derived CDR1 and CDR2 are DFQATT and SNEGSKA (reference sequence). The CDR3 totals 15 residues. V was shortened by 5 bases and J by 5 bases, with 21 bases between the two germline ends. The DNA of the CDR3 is TGCAGTGCTCGGGGGGTACAGGGTGAACCTTATGGCTACACCTTC. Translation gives CSARGVQGEPYGYTF.

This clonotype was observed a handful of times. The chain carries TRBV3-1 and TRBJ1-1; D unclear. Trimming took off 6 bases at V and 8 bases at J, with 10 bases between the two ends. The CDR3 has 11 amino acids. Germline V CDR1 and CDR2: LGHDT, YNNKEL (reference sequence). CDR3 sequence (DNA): TGTGCCAGCAGTTCCTATTGGGAAGCTTTCTTT. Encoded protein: CASSSYWEAFF.

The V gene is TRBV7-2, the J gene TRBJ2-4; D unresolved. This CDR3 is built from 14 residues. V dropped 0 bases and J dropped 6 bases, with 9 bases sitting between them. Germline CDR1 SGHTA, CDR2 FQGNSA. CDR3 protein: CASSLAGYGNIQYF. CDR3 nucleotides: TGTGCCAGCAGCTTAGCGGGATATGGAAACATTCAGTACTTC.

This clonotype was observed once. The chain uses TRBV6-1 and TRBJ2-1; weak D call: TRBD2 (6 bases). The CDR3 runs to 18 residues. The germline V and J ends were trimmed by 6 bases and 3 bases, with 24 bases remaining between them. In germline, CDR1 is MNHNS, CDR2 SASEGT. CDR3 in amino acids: CASRPRLVGEGIYNEQFF. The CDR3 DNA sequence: TGTGCCAGCAGGCCCCGACTAGTGGGAGAGGGGATCTACAATGAGCAGTTCTTC.

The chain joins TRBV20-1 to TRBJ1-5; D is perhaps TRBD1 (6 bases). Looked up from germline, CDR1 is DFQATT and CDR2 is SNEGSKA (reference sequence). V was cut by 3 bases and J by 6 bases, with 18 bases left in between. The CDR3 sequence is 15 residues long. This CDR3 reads CSARAPGGAVQPQHF. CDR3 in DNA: TGCAGTGCTAGGGCCCCGGGGGGCGCGGTTCAGCCCCAGCATTTT.

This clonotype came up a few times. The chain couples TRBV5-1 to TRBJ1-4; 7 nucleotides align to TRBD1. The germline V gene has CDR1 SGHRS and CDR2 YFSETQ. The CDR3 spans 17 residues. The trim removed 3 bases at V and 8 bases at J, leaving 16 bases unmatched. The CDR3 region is CASSSYGDRAGGEKLFF. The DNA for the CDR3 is TGCGCCAGCAGCTCATACGGAGACAGGGCAGGTGGAGAAAAACTGTTTTTT.

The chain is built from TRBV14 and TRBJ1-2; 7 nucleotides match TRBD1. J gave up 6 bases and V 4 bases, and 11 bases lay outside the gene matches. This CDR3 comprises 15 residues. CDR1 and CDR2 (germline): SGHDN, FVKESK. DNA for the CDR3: TGTGCCAGCAGCCCGATACTGACAGGGCCGAATGGCTACACCTTC. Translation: CASSPILTGPNGYTF.

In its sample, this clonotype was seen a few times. CDR3 loop: CASRSGGGNEQYF. The CDR3, as DNA: TGTGCCAGCCGGAGCGGGGGTGGCAATGAGCAGTACTTC. The V call is TRBV2, the J call TRBJ2-5, with TRBD2 matching 8 bases. The CDR3 contains 13 residues. From germline, CDR1 is SNHLY and CDR2 FYNNEI. Trimming cost V 8 bases and J 11 bases; bases outside gene matches: 13.

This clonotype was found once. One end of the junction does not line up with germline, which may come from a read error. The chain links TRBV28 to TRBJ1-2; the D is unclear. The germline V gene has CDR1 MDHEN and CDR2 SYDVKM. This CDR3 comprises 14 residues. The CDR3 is CASSFSANGGGYTF. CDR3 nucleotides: TGTGCCAGCAGTTTCTCGGCCAACGGAGGTGGCTACACCTTT.